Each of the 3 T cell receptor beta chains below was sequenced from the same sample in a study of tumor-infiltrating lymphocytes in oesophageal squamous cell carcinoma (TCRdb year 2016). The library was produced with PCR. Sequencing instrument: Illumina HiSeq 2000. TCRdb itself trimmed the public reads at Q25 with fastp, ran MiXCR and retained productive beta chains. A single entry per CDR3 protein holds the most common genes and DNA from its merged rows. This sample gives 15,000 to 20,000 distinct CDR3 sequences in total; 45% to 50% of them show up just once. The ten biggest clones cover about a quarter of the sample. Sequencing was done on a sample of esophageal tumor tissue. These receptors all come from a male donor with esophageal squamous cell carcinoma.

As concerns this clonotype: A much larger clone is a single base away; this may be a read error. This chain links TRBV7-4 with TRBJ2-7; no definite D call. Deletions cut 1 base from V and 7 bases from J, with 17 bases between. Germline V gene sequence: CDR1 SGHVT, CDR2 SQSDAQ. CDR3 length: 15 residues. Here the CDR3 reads CASSLDGASYNEQYF. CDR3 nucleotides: TGTGCCAGCAGCTTAGACGGAGCCTCCTACAATGAGCAGTACTTC. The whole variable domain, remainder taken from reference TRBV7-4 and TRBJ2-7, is GAGVSQSPRYKVAKRGRDVALRCDSISGHVTLYWYRQTLGQGSEVLTYSQSDAQRDKSGRPSGRFSAERPERSVSTLKIQRTEQGDSAVYLCASSLDGASYNEQYFGPGTRLTVT.

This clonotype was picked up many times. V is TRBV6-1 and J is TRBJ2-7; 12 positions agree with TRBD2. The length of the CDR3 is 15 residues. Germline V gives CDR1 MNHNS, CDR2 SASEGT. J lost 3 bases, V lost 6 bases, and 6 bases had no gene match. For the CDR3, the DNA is TGTGCCAGCAGCCCTGGGACTAGCGGGCGCTACGAGCAGTACTTC. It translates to CASSPGTSGRYEQYF.

CDR3 nucleotide sequence: TGTGCCAGCAGCTTAAACGCCGGGAGGGCATCCGGGAACGAGCAGTACTTC. Its translation: CASSLNAGRASGNEQYF. V is TRBV7-3 and J is TRBJ2-6, with TRBD2 identical over 8 bases. TRBJ2-7 explains the end of the DNA better; the J call may be wrong. This CDR3 has 17 residues. Germline lookup yields CDR1 SGHTA and CDR2 FQGTGA.